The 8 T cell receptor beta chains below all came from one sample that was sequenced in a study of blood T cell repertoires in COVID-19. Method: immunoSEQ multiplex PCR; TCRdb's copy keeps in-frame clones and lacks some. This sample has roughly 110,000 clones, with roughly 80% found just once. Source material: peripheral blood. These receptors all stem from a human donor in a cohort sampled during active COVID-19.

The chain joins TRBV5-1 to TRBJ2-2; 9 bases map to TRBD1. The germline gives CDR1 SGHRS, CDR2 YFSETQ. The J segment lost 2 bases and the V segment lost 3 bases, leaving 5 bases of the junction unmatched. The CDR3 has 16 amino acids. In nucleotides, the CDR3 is TGCGCCAGCAGCTATTCGACAGGGGGAAACACCGGGGAGCTGTTTTTT. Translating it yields CASSYSTGGNTGELFF.

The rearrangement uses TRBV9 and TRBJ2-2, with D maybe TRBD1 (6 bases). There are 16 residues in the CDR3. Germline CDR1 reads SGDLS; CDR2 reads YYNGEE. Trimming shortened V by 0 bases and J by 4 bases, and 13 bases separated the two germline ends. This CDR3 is CASSVGARGGTGELFF. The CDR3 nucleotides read TGTGCCAGCAGCGTAGGGGCCCGAGGGGGCACCGGGGAGCTGTTTTTT. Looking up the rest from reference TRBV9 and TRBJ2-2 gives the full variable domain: DSGVTQTPKHLITATGQRVTLRCSPRSGDLSVYWYQQSLDQGLQFLIQYYNGEERAKGNILERFSAQQFPDLHSELNLSSLELGDSALYFCASSVGARGGTGELFFGEGSRLTVL.

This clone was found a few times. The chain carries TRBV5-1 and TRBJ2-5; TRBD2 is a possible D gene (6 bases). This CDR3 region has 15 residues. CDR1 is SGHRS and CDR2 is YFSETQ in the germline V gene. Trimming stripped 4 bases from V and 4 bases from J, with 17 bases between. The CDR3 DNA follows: TGCGCCAGCAGCCCCCCGGTGGGGGGTGGAGAGACCCAGTACTTC. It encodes CASSPPVGGGETQYF.

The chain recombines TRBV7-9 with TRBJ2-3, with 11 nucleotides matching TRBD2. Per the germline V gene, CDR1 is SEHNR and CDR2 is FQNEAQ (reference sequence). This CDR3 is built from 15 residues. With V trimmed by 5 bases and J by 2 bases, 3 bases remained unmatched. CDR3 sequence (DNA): TGTGCCAGCAGCCCGACTAGCGGGAACACAGATACGCAGTATTTT. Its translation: CASSPTSGNTDTQYF.

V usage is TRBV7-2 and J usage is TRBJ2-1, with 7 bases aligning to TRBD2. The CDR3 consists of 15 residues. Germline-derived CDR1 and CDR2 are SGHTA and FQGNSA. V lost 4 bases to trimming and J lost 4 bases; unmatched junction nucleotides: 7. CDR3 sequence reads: CASSSTFGGYNEQFF. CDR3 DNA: TGTGCCAGCAGCTCCACCTTCGGGGGGTACAATGAGCAGTTCTTC.

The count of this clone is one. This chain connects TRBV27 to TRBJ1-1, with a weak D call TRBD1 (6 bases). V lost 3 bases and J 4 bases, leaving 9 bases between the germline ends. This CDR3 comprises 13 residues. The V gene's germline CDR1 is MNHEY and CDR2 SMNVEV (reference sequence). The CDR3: CASSFRGATEAFF. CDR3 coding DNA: TGTGCCAGCAGTTTTCGGGGGGCCACTGAAGCTTTCTTT.

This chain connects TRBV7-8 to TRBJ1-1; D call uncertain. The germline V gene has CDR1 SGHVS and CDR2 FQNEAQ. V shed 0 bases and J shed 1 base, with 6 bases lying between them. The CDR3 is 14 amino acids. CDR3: CASSLAGRNTEAFF. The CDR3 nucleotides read TGTGCCAGCAGCTTAGCTGGCAGGAACACTGAAGCTTTCTTT.

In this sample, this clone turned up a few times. CDR3 in DNA: TGTGCCATCAGTGTGGGACTAGCGGGAGGGTCGACAGATACGCAGTATTTT. Translating it yields CAISVGLAGGSTDTQYF. The genes are TRBV10-3 and TRBJ2-3; the match to TRBD2 covers 16 bases. The CDR3 loop spans 17 amino acids. V lost 4 bases to trimming and J lost 3 bases; unmatched junction nucleotides: 4. In germline, CDR1 is ENHRY, CDR2 SYGVKD.